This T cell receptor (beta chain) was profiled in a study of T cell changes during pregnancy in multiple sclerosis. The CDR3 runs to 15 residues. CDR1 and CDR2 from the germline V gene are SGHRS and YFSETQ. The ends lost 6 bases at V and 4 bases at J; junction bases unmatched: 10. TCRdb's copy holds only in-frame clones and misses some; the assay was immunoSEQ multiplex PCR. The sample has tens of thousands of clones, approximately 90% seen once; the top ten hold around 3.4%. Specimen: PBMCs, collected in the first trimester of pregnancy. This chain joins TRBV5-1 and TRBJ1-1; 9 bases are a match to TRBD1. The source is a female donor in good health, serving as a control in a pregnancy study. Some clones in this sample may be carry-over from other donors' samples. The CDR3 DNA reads TGCGCCAGCACCATTTTTCCGGGACAGGGCACTGAAGCTTTCTTT. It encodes CASTIFPGQGTEAFF.